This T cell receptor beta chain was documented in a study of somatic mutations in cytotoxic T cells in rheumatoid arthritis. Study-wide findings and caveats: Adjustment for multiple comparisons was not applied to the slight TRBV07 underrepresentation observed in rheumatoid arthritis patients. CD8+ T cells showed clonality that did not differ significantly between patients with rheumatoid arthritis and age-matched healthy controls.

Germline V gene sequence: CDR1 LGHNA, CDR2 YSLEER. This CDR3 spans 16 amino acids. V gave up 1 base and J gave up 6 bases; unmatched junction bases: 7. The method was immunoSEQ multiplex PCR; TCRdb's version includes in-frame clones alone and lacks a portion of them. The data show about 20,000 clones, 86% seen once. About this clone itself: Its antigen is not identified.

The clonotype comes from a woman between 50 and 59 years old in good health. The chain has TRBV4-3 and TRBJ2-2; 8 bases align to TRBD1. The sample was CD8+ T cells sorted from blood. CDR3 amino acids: CASSQATGALSGELFF. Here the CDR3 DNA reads TGCGCCAGCAGCCAAGCGACAGGGGCGCTATCCGGGGAGCTGTTTTTT.